This note documents a single T cell receptor (beta chain) sequence. These data come from a study of blood T cell repertoires in COVID-19. This CDR3 is built from 12 residues. The V end was cut by 0 bases, the J end by 7 bases, with 4 bases between. The germline CDR1 and CDR2 sequences are MGHRA and YSYEKL. Method: immunoSEQ multiplex PCR; TCRdb's copy keeps in-frame clones and lacks some. The sample comprises roughly 150,000 clones, 70% to 90% of which are singletons, and less than 10% rests with the top ten. Sample: peripheral blood. This sequence was found in a woman in her sixties with COVID-19, enrolled during active disease. The chain links TRBV4-1 to TRBJ1-5; D gene unclear. The DNA of the CDR3 is TGCGCCAGCAGCCAAGAGAGCCAGCCCCAGCATTTT. It is translated as CASSQESQPQHF.